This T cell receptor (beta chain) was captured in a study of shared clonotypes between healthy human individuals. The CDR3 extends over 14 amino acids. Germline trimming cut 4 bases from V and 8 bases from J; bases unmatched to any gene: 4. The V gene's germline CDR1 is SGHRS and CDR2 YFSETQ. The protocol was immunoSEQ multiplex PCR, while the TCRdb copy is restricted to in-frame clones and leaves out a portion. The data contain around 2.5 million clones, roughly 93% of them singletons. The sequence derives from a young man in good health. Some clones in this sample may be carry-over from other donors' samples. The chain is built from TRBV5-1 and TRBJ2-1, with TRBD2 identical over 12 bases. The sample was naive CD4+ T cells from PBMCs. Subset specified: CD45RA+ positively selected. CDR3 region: CASSLRLAGDEQFF. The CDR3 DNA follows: TGCGCCAGCAGCCTTAGACTAGCGGGAGATGAGCAGTTCTTC.